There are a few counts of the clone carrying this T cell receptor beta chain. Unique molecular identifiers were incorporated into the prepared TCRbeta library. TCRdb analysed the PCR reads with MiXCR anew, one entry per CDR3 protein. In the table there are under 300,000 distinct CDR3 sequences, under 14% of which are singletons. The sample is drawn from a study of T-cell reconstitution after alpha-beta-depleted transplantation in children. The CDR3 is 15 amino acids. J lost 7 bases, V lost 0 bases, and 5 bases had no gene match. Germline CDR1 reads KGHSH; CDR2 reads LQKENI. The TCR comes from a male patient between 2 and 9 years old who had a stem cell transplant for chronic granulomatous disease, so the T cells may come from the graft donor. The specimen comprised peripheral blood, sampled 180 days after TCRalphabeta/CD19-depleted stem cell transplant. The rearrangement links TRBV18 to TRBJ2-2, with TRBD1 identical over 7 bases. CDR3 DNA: TGTGCCAGCTCACCACCGGGCAGGGGGATCGGGGAGCTGTTTTTT. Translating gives CASSPPGRGIGELFF.